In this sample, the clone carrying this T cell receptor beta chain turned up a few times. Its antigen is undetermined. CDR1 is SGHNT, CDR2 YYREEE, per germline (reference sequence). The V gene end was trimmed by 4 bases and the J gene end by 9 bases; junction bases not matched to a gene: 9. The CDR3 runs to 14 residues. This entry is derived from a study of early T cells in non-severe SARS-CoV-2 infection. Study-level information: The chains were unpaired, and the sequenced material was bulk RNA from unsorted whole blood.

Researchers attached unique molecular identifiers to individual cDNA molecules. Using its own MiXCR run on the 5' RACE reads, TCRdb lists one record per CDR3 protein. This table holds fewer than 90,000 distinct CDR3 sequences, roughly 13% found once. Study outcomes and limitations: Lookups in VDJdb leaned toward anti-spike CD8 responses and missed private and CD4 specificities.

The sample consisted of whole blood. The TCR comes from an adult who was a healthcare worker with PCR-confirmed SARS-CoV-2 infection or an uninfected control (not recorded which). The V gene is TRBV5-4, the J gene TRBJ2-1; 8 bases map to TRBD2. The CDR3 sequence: CASSPGTRFSEQFF. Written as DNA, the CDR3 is TGTGCCAGCAGCCCCGGGACTAGATTCAGTGAGCAGTTCTTC.